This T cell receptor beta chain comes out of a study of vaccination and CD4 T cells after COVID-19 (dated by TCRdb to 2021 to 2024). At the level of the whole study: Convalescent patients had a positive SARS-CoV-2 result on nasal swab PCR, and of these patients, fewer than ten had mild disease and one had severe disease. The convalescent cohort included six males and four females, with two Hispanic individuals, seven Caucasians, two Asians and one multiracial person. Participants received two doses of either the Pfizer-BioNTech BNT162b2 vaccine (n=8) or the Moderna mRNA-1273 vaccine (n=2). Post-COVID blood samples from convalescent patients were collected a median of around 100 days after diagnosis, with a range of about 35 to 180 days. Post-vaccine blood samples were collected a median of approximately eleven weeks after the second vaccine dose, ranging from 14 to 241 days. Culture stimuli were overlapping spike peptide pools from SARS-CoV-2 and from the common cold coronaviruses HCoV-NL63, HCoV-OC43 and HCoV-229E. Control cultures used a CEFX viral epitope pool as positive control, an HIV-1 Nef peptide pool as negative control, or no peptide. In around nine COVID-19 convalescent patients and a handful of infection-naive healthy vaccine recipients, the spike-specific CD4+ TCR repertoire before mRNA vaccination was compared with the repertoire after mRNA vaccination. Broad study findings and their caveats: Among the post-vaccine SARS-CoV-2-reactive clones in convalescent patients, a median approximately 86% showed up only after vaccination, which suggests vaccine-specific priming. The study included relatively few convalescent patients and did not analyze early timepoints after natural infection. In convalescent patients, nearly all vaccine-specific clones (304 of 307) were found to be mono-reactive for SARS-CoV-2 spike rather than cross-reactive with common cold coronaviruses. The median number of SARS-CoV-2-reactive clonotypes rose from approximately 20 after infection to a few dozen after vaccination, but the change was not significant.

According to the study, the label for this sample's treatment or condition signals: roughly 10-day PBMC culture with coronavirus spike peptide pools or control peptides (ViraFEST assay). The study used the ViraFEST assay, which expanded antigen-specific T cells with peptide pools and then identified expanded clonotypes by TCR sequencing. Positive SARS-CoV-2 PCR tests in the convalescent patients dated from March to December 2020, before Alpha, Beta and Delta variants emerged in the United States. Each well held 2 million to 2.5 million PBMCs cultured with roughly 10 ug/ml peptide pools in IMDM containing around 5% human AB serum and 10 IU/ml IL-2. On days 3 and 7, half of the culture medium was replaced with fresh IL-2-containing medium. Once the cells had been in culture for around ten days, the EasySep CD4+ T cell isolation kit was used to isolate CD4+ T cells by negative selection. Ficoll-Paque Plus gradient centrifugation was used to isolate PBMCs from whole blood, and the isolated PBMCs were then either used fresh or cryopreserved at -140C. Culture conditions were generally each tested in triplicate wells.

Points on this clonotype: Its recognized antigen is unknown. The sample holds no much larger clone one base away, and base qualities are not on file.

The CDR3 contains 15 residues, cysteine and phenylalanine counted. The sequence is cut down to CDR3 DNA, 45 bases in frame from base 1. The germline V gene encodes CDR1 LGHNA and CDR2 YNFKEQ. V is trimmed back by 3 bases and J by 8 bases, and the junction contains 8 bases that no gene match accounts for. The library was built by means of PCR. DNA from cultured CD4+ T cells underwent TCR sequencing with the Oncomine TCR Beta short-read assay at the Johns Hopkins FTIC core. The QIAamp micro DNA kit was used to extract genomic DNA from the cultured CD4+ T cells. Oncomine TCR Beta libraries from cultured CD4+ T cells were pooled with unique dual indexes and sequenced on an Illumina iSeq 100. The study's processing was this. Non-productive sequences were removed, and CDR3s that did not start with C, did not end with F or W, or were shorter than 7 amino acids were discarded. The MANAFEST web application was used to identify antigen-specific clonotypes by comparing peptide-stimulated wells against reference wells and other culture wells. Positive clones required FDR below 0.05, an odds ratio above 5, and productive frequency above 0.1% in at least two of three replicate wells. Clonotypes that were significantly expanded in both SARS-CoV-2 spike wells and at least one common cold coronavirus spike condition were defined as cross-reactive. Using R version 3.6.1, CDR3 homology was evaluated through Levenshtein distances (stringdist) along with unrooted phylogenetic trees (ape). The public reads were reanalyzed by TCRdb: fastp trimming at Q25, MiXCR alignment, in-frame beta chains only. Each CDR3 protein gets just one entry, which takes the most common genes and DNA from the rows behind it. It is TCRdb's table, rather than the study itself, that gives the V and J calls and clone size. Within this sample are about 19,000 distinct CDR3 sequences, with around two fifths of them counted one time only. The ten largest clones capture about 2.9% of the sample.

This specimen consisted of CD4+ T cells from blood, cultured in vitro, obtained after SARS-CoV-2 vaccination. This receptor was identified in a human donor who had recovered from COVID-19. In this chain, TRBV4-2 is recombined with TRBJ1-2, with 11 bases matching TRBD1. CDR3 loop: CASSHYGQGAGGYTF. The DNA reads TGTGCCAGCAGCCATTATGGACAGGGGGCCGGGGGCTACACCTTC.